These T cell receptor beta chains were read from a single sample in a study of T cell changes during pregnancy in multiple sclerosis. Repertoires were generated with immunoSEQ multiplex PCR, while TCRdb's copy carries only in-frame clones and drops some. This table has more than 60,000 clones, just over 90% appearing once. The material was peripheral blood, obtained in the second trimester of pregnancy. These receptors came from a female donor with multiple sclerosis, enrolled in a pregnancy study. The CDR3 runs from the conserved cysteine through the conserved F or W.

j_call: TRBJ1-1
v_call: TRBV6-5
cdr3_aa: CASSSPGQMTEAFF

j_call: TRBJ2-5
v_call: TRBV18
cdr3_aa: CASSPPSGQETQYF

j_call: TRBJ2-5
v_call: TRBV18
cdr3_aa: CASLSGQQETQYF

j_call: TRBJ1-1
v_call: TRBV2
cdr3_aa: CASSEGEEEAFF

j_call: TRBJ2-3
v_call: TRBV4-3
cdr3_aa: CASSLRGGRGSTDTQYF

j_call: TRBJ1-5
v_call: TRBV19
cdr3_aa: CASSVGTGLRGNQPQHF

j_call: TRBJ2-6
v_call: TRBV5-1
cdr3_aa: CASSLALSGANVLTF

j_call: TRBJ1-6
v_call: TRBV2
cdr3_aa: CASITGTGGASPLHF

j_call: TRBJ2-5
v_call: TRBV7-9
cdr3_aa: CASSLSSGRETQYF

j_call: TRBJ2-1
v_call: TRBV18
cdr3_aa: CASSPPHRALISEQFF

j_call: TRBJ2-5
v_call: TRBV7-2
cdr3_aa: CASSQQGEGGETQYF

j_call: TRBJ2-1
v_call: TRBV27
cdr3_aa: CASSPSGALYNEQFF

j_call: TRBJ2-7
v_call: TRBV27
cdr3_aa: CASSSGGIEQYF

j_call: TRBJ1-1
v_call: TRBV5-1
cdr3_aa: CASSRQSSTLNTEAFF

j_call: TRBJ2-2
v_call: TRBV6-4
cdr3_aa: CASSRTGETGELFF

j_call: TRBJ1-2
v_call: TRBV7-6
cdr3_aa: CASSSAVSGPYGYTF

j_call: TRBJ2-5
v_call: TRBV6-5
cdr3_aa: CASSSLSGGRETQYF

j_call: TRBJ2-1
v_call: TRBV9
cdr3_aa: CASSVDSGGYNEQFF

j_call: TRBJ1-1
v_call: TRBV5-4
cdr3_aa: CASSRGGDTEAFF

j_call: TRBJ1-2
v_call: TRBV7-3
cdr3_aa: CASSLTSTGYGYTF

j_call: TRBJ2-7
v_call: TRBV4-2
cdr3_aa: CASSQEGGGGGALVEQYF

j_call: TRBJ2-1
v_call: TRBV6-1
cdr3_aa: CASSGLAGGYNEQFF

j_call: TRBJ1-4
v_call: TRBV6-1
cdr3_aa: CASSFSSSGPEKLFF

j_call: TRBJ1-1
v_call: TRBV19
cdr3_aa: CASSPGIEAFF

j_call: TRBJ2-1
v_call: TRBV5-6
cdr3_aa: CASSLGGSSEQFF

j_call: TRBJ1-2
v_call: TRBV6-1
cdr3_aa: CASSFDTSGGYGYTF

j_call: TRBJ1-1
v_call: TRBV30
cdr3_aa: CAWRVQGASTEAFF

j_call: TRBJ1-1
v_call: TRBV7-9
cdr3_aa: CASSPSPQGSAEAFF

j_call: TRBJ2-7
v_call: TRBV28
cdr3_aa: CASSIKTGTYEQYF

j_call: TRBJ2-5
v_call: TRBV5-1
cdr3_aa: CASSLSPGLAGDQYF

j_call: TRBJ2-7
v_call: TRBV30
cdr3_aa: CAWSFRAKAGRSSYEQYF

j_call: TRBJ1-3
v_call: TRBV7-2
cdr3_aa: CASSLAEGGTIYF

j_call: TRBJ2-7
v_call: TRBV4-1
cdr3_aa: CASSQVTLAGGEEQYF

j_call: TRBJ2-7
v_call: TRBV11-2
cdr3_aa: CASSLEWRGYEQYF

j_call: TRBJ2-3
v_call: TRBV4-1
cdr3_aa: CASSRDSGGAMHDTQYF

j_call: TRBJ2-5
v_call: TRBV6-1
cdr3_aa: CASSDPSRHQETQYF

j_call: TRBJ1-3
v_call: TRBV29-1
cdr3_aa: CSADRGDGNTIYF

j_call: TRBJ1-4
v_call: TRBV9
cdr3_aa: CASSERAEEGKLFF

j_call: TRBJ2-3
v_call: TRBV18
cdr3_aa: CASSPMKGASSTDTQYF

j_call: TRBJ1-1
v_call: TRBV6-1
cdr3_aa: CAAVKTGNTEAFF

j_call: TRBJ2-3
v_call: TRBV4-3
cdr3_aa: CASSQAFGGADTQYF